This T cell receptor beta chain was recorded in a study of early T cells in non-severe SARS-CoV-2 infection. In the study overall: The sequenced material was bulk RNA from unsorted whole blood, and its chains were unpaired.

Germline loops: CDR1 DFQATT, CDR2 SNEGSKA (reference sequence). CDR3 length equals 12 residues. Between the trimmed V and J ends, which lost 5 bases and 9 bases, there was a span of 14 bases. Attachment of unique molecular identifiers to individual cDNA molecules was performed. In TCRdb, the 5' RACE reads were re-called with MiXCR into one record per CDR3 protein. The table shows 70,000 to 90,000 distinct CDR3 sequences, with about 11% occurring only once. The sample holds many counts of this clonotype. The antigen remains unidentified. Whole-study results and caveats: Matching with VDJdb favored anti-spike CD8 responses (missing private and CD4 specificities).

J is TRBJ2-1 and V is TRBV20-1; D not certain. This clonotype originated in an adult who was a healthcare worker with PCR-confirmed SARS-CoV-2 infection or an uninfected control (not recorded which). The sample taken for sequencing was whole blood. The CDR3 bases are TGCAGTGCTTCCCGGCAGGTTGGTGAGCAGTTCTTC. Its translation: CSASRQVGEQFF.